The clone carrying this TCR beta chain was counted once. Its cognate antigen is unknown. The time point is: cycle 4 day 1 (C4D1), after less than 7 weeks of nivolumab. Autologous stem cell transplantation was followed by relapse in every patient, and brentuximab vedotin exposure varied. The CDR3 sequence is 17 residues long. Trimming took 4 bases from V and 3 from J; bases not matched to a gene: 13. From germline, CDR1 is SGHRS and CDR2 YFSETQ. Here immunoSEQ multiplex PCR was the method, and the copy in TCRdb shows in-frame clones only, minus some. The sample lists approximately 61,000 clones; approximately 90% were seen once. The sample belongs to a study of PD-1 blockade in classical Hodgkin lymphoma. Study conclusions and caveats: There was a significant rise in CD4+ TCR diversity by C4D1, with no such rise for CD8+.

The source is a human donor with classical Hodgkin lymphoma. The sequences come from peripheral blood mononuclear cells (PBMCs), collected before the fourth cycle of nivolumab. This chain links TRBV5-1 with TRBJ2-7; 10 bases map to TRBD2. As DNA, the CDR3 is TGCGCCAGCAGCCAAACCTTCGAGCGGGGGGGACACTACGAGCAGTACTTC. This encodes CASSQTFERGGHYEQYF.